This entry concerns a single T cell receptor (beta chain). Its antigen is still unknown. Per-base quality was not reported, and no clone a single base away is much larger than it. Germline trimming: 2 bases from V, 11 bases from J; junction bases outside gene matches: 5. From its cysteine to its phenylalanine, the CDR3 spans 13 amino acids. The CDR3 DNA has 39 bases and is translated from base 1. The germline V gene sets CDR1 to KGHSH and CDR2 to LQKENI. Participants in the prospective study were enrolled through a virtual design, were aged about 18 to 89 years, and lived in roughly 25 United States geographic areas. In the prospective study, cohorts were assigned on the basis of participant-reported clinical history obtained from a screening survey and a study questionnaire. Recovered participants in ImmuneRACE Cohort 3 were defined as having two consecutive negative NP/OP PCR tests, clearance from a healthcare professional, or resolution of symptoms. Mobile phlebotomists in the prospective study collected whole blood, serum and a nasopharyngeal or oropharyngeal swab from every participant. Over an approximately 2-month period, participants in the prospective study had the option of providing additional blood draws and questionnaires. Prospective study blood samples were shipped either frozen or at room temperature before DNA extraction.

The sample originates from a study of blood T cell repertoires in COVID-19 (dated by TCRdb to 2020 to 2022). Study-level background: The collaborator samples originated in the United States, Italy and Spain and spanned the acute and convalescent phases of COVID-19. Samples came from the ongoing ImmuneRACE study (first 160 participants) plus 1,254 subjects from 6 global collaborators. The repertoires were released in a freely available public database meant as a resource for research on the immune response to SARS-CoV-2. Deeply sampled blood TCRbeta repertoires from subjects exposed to, actively infected with, or recovered from COVID-19 were included in the dataset. The material from the prospective study consisted of cDNA or gDNA derived from T cells, B-cell-depleted T cells, or PBMCs. Where available, HLA class I and class II types were obtained from metadata supplied by the sample provider rather than from assay-based typing. A de-identified subject ID, COVID-19 status, age in years and sex were almost always included in the sample metadata.

The full study reports these points: How much clinical and demographic metadata was included differed by source and by participant, and the metadata was provided uncurated.

TCRbeta CDR3 regions were amplified from genomic DNA using the immunoSEQ Assay, a bias-controlled multiplex PCR. The study's own analysis went as follows. The number of nucleated cells in each sample was estimated from the amplification of reference gene primers within the assay. Sequence reads were collapsed and filtered to measure the absolute abundance of every unique TCRbeta CDR3 rearrangement. Productive Simpson clonality was computed per sample as the square root of Simpson's diversity index over productive rearrangements. The immuneACCESS repertoire file appears here via TCRdb, limited to in-frame rearrangements. These files lack a portion of the clones; in checked studies, under half of the deficit traces to unresolved V genes, and the cause of the others is not known. The V and J calls and clone size come from that table; D and trimming were worked out from the DNA. This sample lists about 330,000 clones; 70% to 90% were detected once. The ten largest account for about 9.4% of the sample.

Material: PBMCs or T cells enriched from blood (not recorded which). The receptor's source is a woman between 18 and 29 years old who had recovered from COVID-19. This sequence uses TRBV18 and TRBJ1-5, with 8 bases aligning to TRBD1. For the CDR3, the sequence is CASSPGTQGAQHF. The sequenced DNA: TGTGCCAGCTCACCAGGGACACAGGGGGCCCAGCATTTT.